The 27 T cell receptor beta chains given below trace back to one sample, sequenced in a study of regulatory T cells in long-lasting Graves disease. As to time point: persistent/refractory GD, antithyroid drugs over 5 years with positive TRAb. Construction of the TCR library relied on RNA isolated from PBMCs. CDR3-region Arm-PCR and iRepertoire HTBI primers produced the TCR beta libraries. MiXCR was run by TCRdb on the multiplex PCR reads, yielding one entry per CDR3 protein. This table has about 460,000 distinct CDR3 sequences, about 20% appearing once. Source: peripheral blood mononuclear cells (PBMCs), taken when the disease was refractory, from a patient treated with antithyroid drugs. These receptors were collected from a female donor with Graves disease.

A remark on this clonotype: Possible read error: a much larger clone is one base away. The chain joins TRBV12-3 or TRBV12-4 to TRBJ2-7; 8 bases align to TRBD1. V trimming: 5 bases; J trimming: 0 bases; junction bases outside the gene matches: 12. The CDR3 consists of 17 residues. In nucleotides, the CDR3 is TGTGCCAGCAGTGGGGGCAGGGGGCTCCTCCGCTCCTACGAGCAGTACTTC. Its translation: CASSGGRGLLRSYEQYF.

This clonotype has just a few counts. The V call is TRBV29-1, the J call TRBJ2-5; D remains unclear. Germline V gene sequence: CDR1 SQVTM, CDR2 ANQGSEA. V gave up 3 bases and J gave up 5 bases, with 10 bases separating them. The CDR3 extends over 12 amino acids. CDR3 sequence reads: CSVDYMMETQYF. The DNA of the CDR3 is TGCAGCGTTGATTATATGATGGAGACCCAGTACTTC.

This clonotype was seen only a few times. The chain is built from TRBV18 and TRBJ2-7; the match to TRBD1 covers 7 bases. CDR1 is KGHSH, CDR2 LQKENI, per germline. The CDR3 consists of 15 residues. Losses at the gene ends were 3 bases for V and 5 bases for J; bases not matched to a gene: 10. As DNA, the CDR3 is TGTGCCAGCTCACCGATTCAACAGGGGTTGGACGAGCAGTACTTC. It encodes CASSPIQQGLDEQYF.

This clonotype was counted at least ten times. CDR3 nucleotide sequence: TGTGCCAGCAGTCCTCTAGCGGGAGGACCCTACGAGCAGTACTTC. This sequence encodes CASSPLAGGPYEQYF. The chain recombines TRBV6-1 with TRBJ2-7, with TRBD2 identical over 11 bases. The length of the CDR3 is 15 residues. V trimming: 5 bases; J trimming: 2 bases; junction bases outside the gene matches: 5. Germline CDR1 MNHNS, CDR2 SASEGT.

This clonotype was recorded at least ten times. CDR3 amino acids: CASSLGDQYEQYF. CDR3 sequence (DNA): TGTGCCAGCAGCTTAGGGGACCAGTACGAGCAGTACTTC. The chain recombines TRBV7-9 with TRBJ2-7; D could derive from TRBD1 or TRBD2 (5 bases each). V was clipped by 1 base and J by 4 bases, with 8 bases between them. Germline CDR1 is SEHNR and CDR2 is FQNEAQ (reference sequence). This CDR3 contains 13 residues.

The V gene is TRBV11-2, the J gene TRBJ2-1; the match to TRBD2 covers 10 bases. The CDR3 loop spans 16 amino acids. Germline V gene sequence: CDR1 SGHAT, CDR2 FQNNGV. V was pared by 5 bases and J by 3 bases, with 7 bases of the junction left unmatched. Written as DNA, the CDR3 is TGTGCCAGCAGCATAAATAGCGGGGGGTTCTACAATGAGCAGTTCTTC. Translated, it gives CASSINSGGFYNEQFF.

This clonotype was counted between two and nine times. V and J are TRBV6-1 and TRBJ1-5; 8 nucleotides align to TRBD1. After removal of 9 bases from V and 5 bases from J, the junction contained 9 bases not matched to a gene. The CDR3 consists of 14 residues. Germline values: CDR1 MNHNS, CDR2 SASEGT. CDR3 loop: CASEDGQGYQPQHF. DNA of the CDR3: TGTGCCAGTGAGGATGGACAGGGATATCAGCCCCAGCATTTT.

This clonotype was found many times. This chain links TRBV12-3 or TRBV12-4 with TRBJ1-4, with D hard to call. This CDR3 region has 15 residues. The ends were cut back, 2 bases at V and 3 bases at J, with 10 bases in the middle. The CDR3 coding sequence is TGTGCCAGCAGTTTACTGATGTCGCCTAATGAAAAACTGTTTTTT. Amino acid sequence: CASSLLMSPNEKLFF.

This clonotype has just a few counts. V usage is TRBV25-1 and J usage is TRBJ2-5; D might be TRBD1 or TRBD2, each matching 5 bases. Germline-derived CDR1 and CDR2 are MGHDK and SYGVNS. Trimming left V 3 bases short and J 7 bases short, with 12 bases between. The CDR3 totals 13 residues. The CDR3 region is CASSESGTGTQYF. In DNA form, the CDR3 reads TGTGCCAGCAGTGAGTCAGGGACGGGGACCCAGTACTTC. The full variable domain, with the rest looked up from reference TRBV25-1 and TRBJ2-5, is EADIYQTPRYLVIGTGKKITLECSQTMGHDKMYWYQQDPGMELHLIHYSYGVNSTEKGDLSSESTVSRIRTEHFPLTLESARPSHTSQYLCASSESGTGTQYFGPGTRLLVL.

This rearrangement joins TRBV20-1 to TRBJ2-7; D is undetermined. Germline lookup yields CDR1 DFQATT and CDR2 SNEGSKA (reference sequence). The V and J ends lost 0 bases and 2 bases respectively, with 5 bases between them. The CDR3 loop spans 12 amino acids. This chain's CDR3 is CSARDVTYEQYF. The CDR3 DNA reads as TGCAGTGCTAGAGATGTCACCTACGAGCAGTACTTC.

In this sample, this clonotype turned up once. The chain uses TRBV14 and TRBJ2-7; tentative D call: TRBD1 (5 bases). This CDR3 is built from 14 residues. Per the germline V gene, CDR1 is SGHDN and CDR2 is FVKESK. Deletions cut 1 base from V and 2 bases from J, with 9 bases between. The CDR3 nucleotides are TGTGCCAGCAGCCAAGCAGGGCCCACCTACGAGCAGTACTTC. As protein: CASSQAGPTYEQYF.

The chain carries TRBV6-1 and TRBJ2-5, with D perhaps matching TRBD1 or TRBD2 (5 bases each). The length of the CDR3 is 14 residues. The V end was cut by 5 bases, the J end by 3 bases, with 13 bases between. Germline V CDR1 and CDR2: MNHNS, SASEGT. CDR3 protein: CASSTGRTKETQYF. The DNA for the CDR3 is TGTGCCAGCAGTACGGGACGAACTAAAGAGACCCAGTACTTC.

J is TRBJ1-4 and V is TRBV19, with a possible D match to TRBD1 (5 bases). This CDR3 region has 14 residues. Germline V gene sequence: CDR1 LNHDA, CDR2 SQIVND (reference sequence). Trimming stripped 3 bases from V and 6 bases from J, with 11 bases between. The CDR3 loop reads CASSILGTDEKLFF. CDR3 DNA sequence: TGTGCCAGTAGTATTTTAGGGACGGATGAAAAACTGTTTTTT. Filled out from reference TRBV19 and TRBJ1-4, the complete variable domain reads DGGITQSPKYLFRKEGQNVTLSCEQNLNHDAMYWYRQDPGQGLRLIYYSQIVNDFQKGDIAEGYSVSREKKESFPLTVTSAQKNPTAFYLCASSILGTDEKLFFGSGTQLSVL.

This clonotype was counted many times. The rearrangement uses TRBV29-1 and TRBJ2-5; 8 bases are shared with TRBD1. Germline V gene lookup returns CDR1 SQVTM and CDR2 ANQGSEA. The CDR3 sequence is 16 residues long. J lost 0 bases, V lost 2 bases, and 8 bases had no gene match. This CDR3 is CSVEPLGTGYQETQYF. CDR3 nucleotides: TGCAGCGTTGAACCGCTTGGGACAGGTTACCAAGAGACCCAGTACTTC.

For this clonotype: A far larger clone is only one base removed, so a read error is likely. In DNA, the CDR3 is TGTGCCAGCAGCTACCAGCTGGGAGGACAAGAGGCCCAGTACTTC. This sequence encodes CASSYQLGGQEAQYF. This chain connects TRBV7-2 to TRBJ2-4; TRBD2 might be the D (6 bases). The CDR3 totals 15 residues. Germline assignment: CDR1 SGHTA and CDR2 FQGNSA. V lost 4 bases to trimming and J lost 13 bases, with 23 bases between them.

This clonotype was recorded at least ten times. This chain connects TRBV28 to TRBJ1-2; D not resolved. This CDR3 has 8 residues. Germline CDR1 reads MDHEN; CDR2 reads SYDVKM. This chain's CDR3 is CRVGGYTF. The CDR3 DNA reads TGTCGTGTAGGTGGCTACACCTTC.

Turning to this clonotype: It may be a read error: a sequence one base away is much more abundant. This sequence joins TRBV27 and TRBJ2-5; D is unclear. The CDR3 consists of 12 residues. Germline CDR1 MNHEY, CDR2 SMNVEV (reference sequence). CDR3 loop: CAGSSFQETQYF. Written as DNA, the CDR3 is TGTGCCGGCAGTTCCTTCCAAGAGACCCAGTACTTC.

This clonotype was detected many times. This sequence joins TRBV6-1 and TRBJ1-2; a possible D gene is TRBD1 (5 bases). The CDR3 contains 14 residues. Germline CDR1 reads MNHNS; CDR2 reads SASEGT. Trimming shortened V by 7 bases and J by 2 bases, and 14 bases separated the two germline ends. Here the CDR3 reads CASKEGKGNYGYTF. CDR3 DNA: TGTGCCAGCAAGGAGGGGAAGGGGAACTATGGCTACACCTTC.

V gene TRBV20-1 combines with J gene TRBJ1-5; possibly TRBD1 for D (6 bases). CDR3 size: 14 residues. Trimming stripped 6 bases from V and 5 bases from J, with 17 bases between. Germline-derived CDR1 and CDR2 are DFQATT and SNEGSKA (reference sequence). In DNA form, the CDR3 reads TGCAGTGCCATTGTAGGGGGTGGCTATCAGCCCCAGCATTTT. Amino acid sequence: CSAIVGGGYQPQHF.

This clonotype has more than one count but fewer than ten. In DNA form, the CDR3 reads TGTGCCAGCTCACCGTTCAACAGGGGGCAGGAAGAGACCCAGTACTTC. It is translated as CASSPFNRGQEETQYF. The chain combines TRBV18 with TRBJ2-5; 9 bases are a match to TRBD1. CDR1 is KGHSH, CDR2 LQKENI, per germline. The trim removed 3 bases at V and 3 bases at J, leaving 8 bases unmatched. This CDR3 comprises 16 residues.

This clonotype was found a few times. The chain is built from TRBV5-6 and TRBJ2-5; no clear D gene. Trimming removed 2 bases at V and 3 bases at J, with 14 bases between. Germline CDR1 and CDR2: SGHDT and YYEEEE. The CDR3 contains 15 residues. This chain's CDR3 is CASSFYPKIEETQYF. DNA for the CDR3: TGTGCCAGCAGCTTTTACCCTAAGATCGAAGAGACCCAGTACTTC.

The chain combines TRBV9 with TRBJ1-1; TRBD1 matches at 9 bases. The CDR3 length is 16 residues. Germline V gives CDR1 SGDLS, CDR2 YYNGEE. J gave up 4 bases and V 4 bases, and 11 bases lay outside the gene matches. CDR3 sequence (DNA): TGTGCCAGCAGCCCTTGGGATGGGACAGGGATCACTGAAGCTTTCTTT. Amino acid sequence: CASSPWDGTGITEAFF.

This chain uses TRBV6-2 or TRBV6-3 with TRBJ1-2, with 7 bases matching TRBD1. The junction had 17 bases not matched to a gene; V was cut back by 6 bases and J by 10 bases. Germline V gene data show CDR1 as MNHEY and CDR2 as SVGEGT. The CDR3 has 15 residues. Written as DNA, the CDR3 is TGTGCCAGCAGGGAAACCCGAGGGGGCGCGGGAGTCTACACCTTC. It specifies CASRETRGGAGVYTF.

This clonotype appeared many times. The chain uses TRBV12-3 or TRBV12-4 and TRBJ1-2; 10 nucleotides align to TRBD1. This CDR3 is built from 18 residues. Unmatched junction bases numbered 14, after V lost 4 bases and J lost 3 bases. The CDR3 region is CASSSRDRGVFYYYGYTF. The CDR3 DNA reads TGTGCCAGCAGTTCCCGGGACAGGGGAGTGTTCTACTACTATGGCTACACCTTC.

As concerns this clonotype: Just one base apart from a much larger clone, this may be a read error. V and J are TRBV28 and TRBJ1-1; D is uncertain. The CDR3 is 13 residues long. The germline V gene has CDR1 MDHEN and CDR2 SYDVKM. The CDR3 region is CASTKRLNTEASF. CDR3 in DNA: TGTGCCAGCACGAAGAGGCTAAACACTGAAGCTTCCTTT.

This clonotype was counted ten times or more. The rearrangement joins TRBV10-3 to TRBJ1-2; D uncertain. Trimming shortened V by 6 bases and J by 5 bases, and 13 bases separated the two germline ends. Germline CDR1 ENHRY, CDR2 SYGVKD. The CDR3 is 13 amino acids. The CDR3: CAIRRGAGYGYTF. For the CDR3, the DNA is TGTGCCATCAGGCGGGGAGCGGGGTATGGCTACACCTTC.

This sequence joins TRBV30 and TRBJ1-1; perhaps TRBD1 as D (5 bases). The V end lost 3 bases, the J end lost 5 bases, and 16 bases lay between the germline ends. From germline, CDR1 is GTSNPN and CDR2 SVGIG (reference sequence). The CDR3 sequence is 14 residues long. The CDR3 loop reads CAWRPSGGVTEAFF. CDR3 DNA: TGTGCCTGGAGGCCATCCGGGGGGGTAACTGAAGCTTTCTTT.